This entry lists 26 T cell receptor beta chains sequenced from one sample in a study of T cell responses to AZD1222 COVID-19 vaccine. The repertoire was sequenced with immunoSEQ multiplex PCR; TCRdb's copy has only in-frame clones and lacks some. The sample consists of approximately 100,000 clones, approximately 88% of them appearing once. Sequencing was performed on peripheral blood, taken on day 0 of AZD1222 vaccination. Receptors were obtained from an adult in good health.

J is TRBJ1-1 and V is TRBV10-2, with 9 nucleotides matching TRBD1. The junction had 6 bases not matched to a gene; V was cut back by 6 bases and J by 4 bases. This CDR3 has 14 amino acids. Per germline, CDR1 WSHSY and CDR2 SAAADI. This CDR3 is CASRRDREFTEAFF. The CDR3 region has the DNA TGCGCCAGCAGAAGGGACAGGGAATTCACTGAAGCTTTCTTT.

CDR3 bases: TGTGCCAGCAGCTCACTATTCGACGCCCGCAGGGTAGGGAATGAGCAGTTCTTC. It translates to CASSSLFDARRVGNEQFF. This chain uses TRBV7-9 with TRBJ2-1, with D possibly matching TRBD1 (5 bases). The V end lost 4 bases, the J end lost 7 bases, and 26 bases lay between the germline ends. The germline gives CDR1 SEHNR, CDR2 FQNEAQ (reference sequence). The CDR3 loop spans 18 amino acids.

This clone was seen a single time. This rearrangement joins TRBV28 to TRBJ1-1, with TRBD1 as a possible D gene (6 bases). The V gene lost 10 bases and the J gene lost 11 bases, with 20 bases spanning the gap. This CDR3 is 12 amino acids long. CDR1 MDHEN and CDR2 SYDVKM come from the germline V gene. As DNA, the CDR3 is TGTGCCACTATCGGGGGCCGCCGGTGGGCTTTCTTT. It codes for CATIGGRRWAFF.

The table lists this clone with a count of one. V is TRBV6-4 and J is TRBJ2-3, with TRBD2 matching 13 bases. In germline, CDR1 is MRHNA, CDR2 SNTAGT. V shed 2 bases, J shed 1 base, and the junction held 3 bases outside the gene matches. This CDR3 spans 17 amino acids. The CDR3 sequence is CASSDPGLAGGTDTQYF. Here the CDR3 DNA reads TGTGCCAGCAGTGACCCCGGACTAGCGGGAGGCACAGATACGCAGTATTTT.

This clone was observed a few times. CDR3 region: CASSPTPLGNQPQHF. CDR3 bases: TGTGCCAGCAGCCCGACACCCCTGGGCAATCAGCCCCAGCATTTT. This chain joins TRBV7-2 and TRBJ1-5, with no clear D. Germline loops: CDR1 SGHTA, CDR2 FQGNSA. This CDR3 has 15 amino acids. Trimming removed 5 bases at V and 2 bases at J, with 13 bases between.

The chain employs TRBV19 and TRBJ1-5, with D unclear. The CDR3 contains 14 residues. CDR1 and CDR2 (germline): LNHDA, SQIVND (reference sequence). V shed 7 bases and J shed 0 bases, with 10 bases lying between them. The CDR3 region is CASTVSNSNQPQHF. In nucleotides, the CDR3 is TGTGCCAGTACCGTCAGTAATAGCAATCAGCCCCAGCATTTT.

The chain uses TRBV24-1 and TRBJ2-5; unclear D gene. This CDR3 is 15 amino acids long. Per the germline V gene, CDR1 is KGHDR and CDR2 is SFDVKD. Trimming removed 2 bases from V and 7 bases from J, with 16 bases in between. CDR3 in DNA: TGTGCCACCAGTGATTCCCGGGTTCCGGTTTTGACCCAGTACTTC. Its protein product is CATSDSRVPVLTQYF.

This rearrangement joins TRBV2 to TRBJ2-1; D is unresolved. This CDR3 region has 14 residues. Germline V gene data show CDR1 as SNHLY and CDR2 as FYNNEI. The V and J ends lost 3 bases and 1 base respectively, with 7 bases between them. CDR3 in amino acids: CASSEGWSYNEQFF. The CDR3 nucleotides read TGTGCCAGCAGTGAGGGTTGGTCCTACAATGAGCAGTTCTTC.

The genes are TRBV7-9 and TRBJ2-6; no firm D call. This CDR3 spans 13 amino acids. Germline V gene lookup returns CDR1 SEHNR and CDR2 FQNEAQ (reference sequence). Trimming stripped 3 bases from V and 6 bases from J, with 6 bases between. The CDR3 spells CASSFPEANVLTF. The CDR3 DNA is TGTGCCAGCAGCTTCCCGGAGGCCAACGTCCTGACTTTC.

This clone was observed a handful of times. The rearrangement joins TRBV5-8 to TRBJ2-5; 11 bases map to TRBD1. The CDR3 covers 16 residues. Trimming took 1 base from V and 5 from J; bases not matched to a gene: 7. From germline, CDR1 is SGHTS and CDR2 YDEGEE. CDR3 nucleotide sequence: TGTGCCAGCAGCTTGAGGACAGGGGGCAGATGGGAGACCCAGTACTTC. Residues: CASSLRTGGRWETQYF.

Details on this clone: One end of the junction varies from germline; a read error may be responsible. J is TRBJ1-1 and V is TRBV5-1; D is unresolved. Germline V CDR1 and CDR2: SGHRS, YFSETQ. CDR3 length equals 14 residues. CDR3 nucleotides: TGCGCCAGCAGCCGAGGAGAACTGAAGACTGAAGCTTTCTTT. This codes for CASSRGELKTEAFF.

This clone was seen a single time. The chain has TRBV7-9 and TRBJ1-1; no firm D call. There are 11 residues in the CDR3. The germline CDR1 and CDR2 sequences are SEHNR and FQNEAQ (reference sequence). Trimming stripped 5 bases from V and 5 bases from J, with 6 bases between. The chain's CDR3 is CASSVYTEAFF. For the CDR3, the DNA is TGTGCCAGCAGCGTGTATACTGAAGCTTTCTTT.

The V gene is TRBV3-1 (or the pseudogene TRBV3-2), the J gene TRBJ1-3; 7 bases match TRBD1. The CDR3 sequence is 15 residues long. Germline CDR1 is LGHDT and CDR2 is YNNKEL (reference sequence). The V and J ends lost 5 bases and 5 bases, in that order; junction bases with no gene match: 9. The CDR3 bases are TGTGCCAGCAGCTTTTCCGGGACAGAAAGAAACACCATATATTTT. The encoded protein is CASSFSGTERNTIYF.

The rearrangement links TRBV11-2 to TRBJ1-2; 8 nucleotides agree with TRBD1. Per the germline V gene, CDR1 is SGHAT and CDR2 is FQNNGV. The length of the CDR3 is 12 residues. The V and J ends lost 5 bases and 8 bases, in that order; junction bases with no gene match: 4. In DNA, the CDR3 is TGTGCCAGCAGCCTTGACAGGGGCGGCTACACCTTC. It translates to CASSLDRGGYTF.

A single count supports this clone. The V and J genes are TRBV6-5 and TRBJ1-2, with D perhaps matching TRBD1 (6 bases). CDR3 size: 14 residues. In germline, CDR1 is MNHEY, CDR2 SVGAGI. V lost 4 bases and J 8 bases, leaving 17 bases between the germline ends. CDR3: CASSSGVNHRGYTF. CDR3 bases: TGTGCCAGCAGTTCAGGGGTTAATCACCGGGGCTACACCTTC.

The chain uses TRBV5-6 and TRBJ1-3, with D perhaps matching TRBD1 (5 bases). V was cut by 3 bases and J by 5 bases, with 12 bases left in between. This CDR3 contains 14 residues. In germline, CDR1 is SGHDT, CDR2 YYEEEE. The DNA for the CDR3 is TGTGCCAGCAGCTCGGGACTTTCGCGAAACACCATATATTTT. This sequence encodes CASSSGLSRNTIYF.

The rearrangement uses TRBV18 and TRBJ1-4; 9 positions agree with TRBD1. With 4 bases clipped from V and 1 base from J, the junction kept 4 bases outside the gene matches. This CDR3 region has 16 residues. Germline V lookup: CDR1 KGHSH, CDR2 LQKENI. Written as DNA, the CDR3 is TGTGCCAGCTCACACTCGGGACAGGGAACTAATGAAAAACTGTTTTTT. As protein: CASSHSGQGTNEKLFF. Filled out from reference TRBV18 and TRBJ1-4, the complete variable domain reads NAGVMQNPRHLVRRRGQEARLRCSPMKGHSHVYWYRQLPEEGLKFMVYLQKENIIDESGMPKERFSAEFPKEGPSILRIQQVVRGDSAAYFCASSHSGQGTNEKLFFGSGTQLSVL.

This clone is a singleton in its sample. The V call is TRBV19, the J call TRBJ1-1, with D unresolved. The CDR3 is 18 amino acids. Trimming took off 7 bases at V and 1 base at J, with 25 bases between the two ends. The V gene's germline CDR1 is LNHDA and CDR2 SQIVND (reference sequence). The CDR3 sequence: CASTRPSDYSGENTEAFF. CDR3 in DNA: TGTGCCAGTACCCGCCCCTCGGACTACTCCGGGGAGAACACTGAAGCTTTCTTT.

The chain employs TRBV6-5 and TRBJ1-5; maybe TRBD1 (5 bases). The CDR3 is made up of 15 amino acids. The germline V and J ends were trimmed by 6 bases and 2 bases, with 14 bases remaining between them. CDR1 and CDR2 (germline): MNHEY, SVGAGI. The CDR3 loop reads CASSTGGTGNQPQHF. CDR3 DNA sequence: TGTGCCAGCAGCACAGGCGGGACCGGCAATCAGCCCCAGCATTTT.

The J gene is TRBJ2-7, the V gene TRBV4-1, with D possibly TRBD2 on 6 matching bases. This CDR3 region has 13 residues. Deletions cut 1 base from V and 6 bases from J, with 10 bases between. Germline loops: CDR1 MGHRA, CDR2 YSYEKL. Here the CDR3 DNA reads TGCGCCAGCAGCCAAGTAGTGGGAGGCGAGCAGTACTTC. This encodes CASSQVVGGEQYF.

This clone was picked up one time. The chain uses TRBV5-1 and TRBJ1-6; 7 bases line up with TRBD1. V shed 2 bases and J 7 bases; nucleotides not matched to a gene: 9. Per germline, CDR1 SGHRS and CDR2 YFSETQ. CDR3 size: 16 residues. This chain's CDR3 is CASSLTGAGGNSPLHF. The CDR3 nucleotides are TGCGCCAGCAGCTTAACAGGGGCTGGTGGAAATTCACCCCTCCACTTT.

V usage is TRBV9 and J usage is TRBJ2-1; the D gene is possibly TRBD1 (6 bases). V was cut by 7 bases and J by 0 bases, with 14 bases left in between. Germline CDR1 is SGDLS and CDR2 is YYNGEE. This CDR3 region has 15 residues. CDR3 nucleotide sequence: TGTGCCAGCGGGGGCGGGCCCGGCTCCTACAATGAGCAGTTCTTC. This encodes CASGGGPGSYNEQFF.

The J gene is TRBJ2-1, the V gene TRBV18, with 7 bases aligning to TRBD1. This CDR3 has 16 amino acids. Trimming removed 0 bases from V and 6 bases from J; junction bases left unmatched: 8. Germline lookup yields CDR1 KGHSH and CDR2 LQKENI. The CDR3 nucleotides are TGTGCCAGCTCACCACCGAGGCAAGAGGGGGCCAATGAGCAGTTCTTC. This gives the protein CASSPPRQEGANEQFF.

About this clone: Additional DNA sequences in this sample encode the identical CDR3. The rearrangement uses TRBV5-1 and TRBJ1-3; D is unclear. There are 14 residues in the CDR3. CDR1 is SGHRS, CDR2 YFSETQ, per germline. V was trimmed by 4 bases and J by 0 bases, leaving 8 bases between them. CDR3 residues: CASSGGDSGNTIYF. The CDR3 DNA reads TGCGCCAGCAGCGGAGGAGACTCTGGAAACACCATATATTTT. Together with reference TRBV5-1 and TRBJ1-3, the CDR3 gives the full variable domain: KAGVTQTPRYLIKTRGQQVTLSCSPISGHRSVSWYQQTPGQGLQFLFEYFSETQRNKGNFPGRFSGRQFSNSRSEMNVSTLELGDSALYLCASSGGDSGNTIYFGEGSWLTVV.

The CDR3 is CASSLDQGLTGNTIYF. CDR3 in DNA: TGTGCCAGCAGCTTGGATCAGGGGCTGACTGGAAACACCATATATTTT. V usage is TRBV5-4 and J usage is TRBJ1-3, with D tentatively TRBD1 (6 bases). Germline assignment: CDR1 SGHNT and CDR2 YYREEE (reference sequence). The V and J ends lost 0 bases and 2 bases respectively, with 12 bases between them. This CDR3 is 16 amino acids long.

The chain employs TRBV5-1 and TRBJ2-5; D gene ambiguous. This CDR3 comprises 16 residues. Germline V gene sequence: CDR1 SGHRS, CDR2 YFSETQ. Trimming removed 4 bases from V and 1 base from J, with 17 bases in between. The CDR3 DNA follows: TGCGCCAGCAGCACTCAGGCGATTCCCATCCAAGAGACCCAGTACTTC. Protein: CASSTQAIPIQETQYF.